This T cell receptor beta chain was captured in a study of beta chain features in type 1 diabetes. General observations from the study: The study found fewer insertions and more deletions at VDJ junctions in type 1 diabetes patients. Possible PCR preference for shorter templates applied equally to patients and controls.

Germline V lookup: CDR1 SGHDN, CDR2 FVKESK. V was cut by 0 bases and J by 13 bases, with 13 bases left in between. This CDR3 contains 13 residues. All of the isolated RNA was reverse transcribed, so expressed TCRB transcripts were sequenced. Generated by immunoSEQ multiplex PCR, the TCRdb table keeps only in-frame clones and is missing some. The sample holds hundreds of thousands of clones, 30% seen once. Worth noting for this clone: Its specificity is not known.

The sample was naive CD4+ T cells from blood. This chain joins TRBV14 and TRBJ2-1; the D is unclear. The TCR was taken from a man younger than 35 in good health. CDR3 residues: CASSQDGDFLQFF. In nucleotides, the CDR3 is TGTGCCAGCAGCCAAGACGGAGACTTCCTTCAGTTCTTC. Full variable domain (remainder filled in from reference TRBV14 and TRBJ2-1): EAGVTQFPSHSVIEKGQTVTLRCDPISGHDNLYWYRRVMGKEIKFLLHFVKESKQDESGMPNNRFLAERTGGTYSTLKVQPAELEDSGVYFCASSQDGDFLQFFGPGTRLTVL.